Each of the 26 T cell receptor beta chains below was sequenced from the same sample in a study of CD8+ T cells in alopecia areata. TCR sequencing used cDNA made by reverse transcription of extracted RNA. Repertoires were generated with immunoSEQ multiplex PCR, while TCRdb's copy carries only in-frame clones and drops some. Of some 200,000 clones detected, about 61% appear once; the ten largest clones hold roughly 5.3%. Sequencing used CD8+ T cells sorted from blood. The receptors shown here come from a human donor in good health.

This chain uses TRBV7-8 with TRBJ2-7; perhaps TRBD1 as D (5 bases). Germline V gene sequence: CDR1 SGHVS, CDR2 FQNEAQ. The CDR3 runs 12 residues. Deletions cut 5 bases from V and 6 bases from J, with 11 bases between. The CDR3 loop is CASSLGAPEQYF. CDR3 bases: TGTGCCAGCAGCCTTGGGGCCCCCGAGCAGTACTTC.

V is TRBV7-9 and J is TRBJ2-5, with TRBD1 matching 8 bases. In germline, CDR1 is SEHNR, CDR2 FQNEAQ (reference sequence). The CDR3 extends over 14 amino acids. The trim removed 5 bases at V and 4 bases at J, leaving 6 bases unmatched. As DNA, the CDR3 is TGTGCCAGCAGCCACGGACAGGGTGGAGAGACCCAGTACTTC. Protein sequence: CASSHGQGGETQYF.

V is TRBV2 and J is TRBJ2-6; the D is unclear. Germline lookup yields CDR1 SNHLY and CDR2 FYNNEI. The CDR3 spans 14 residues. The germline V and J ends were trimmed by 10 bases and 2 bases, with 12 bases remaining between them. This CDR3 is CAITQDAGANVLTF. The CDR3 DNA reads as TGTGCCATAACCCAGGACGCTGGGGCCAACGTCCTGACTTTC.

The genes are TRBV4-1 and TRBJ2-5; maybe TRBD1 (5 bases). Germline V CDR1 and CDR2: MGHRA, YSYEKL. Trimming pared 2 bases from V and 0 bases from J, leaving 13 bases between. The CDR3 length is 16 residues. The CDR3 reads CASSQRRATDQETQYF. The DNA of the CDR3 is TGCGCCAGCAGCCAACGCAGGGCGACAGACCAAGAGACCCAGTACTTC.

This clone was detected a few times. Other DNA sequences in the same sample also yield this CDR3. V usage is TRBV5-1 and J usage is TRBJ1-1; the D is unclear. This CDR3 comprises 11 residues. Per the germline V gene, CDR1 is SGHRS and CDR2 is YFSETQ. V was clipped by 4 bases and J by 7 bases, with 8 bases between them. The CDR3 sequence: CASSLGGEAFF. The CDR3 region has the DNA TGCGCCAGCAGCCTGGGAGGTGAAGCTTTCTTT.

This clone was observed a few times. The V gene is TRBV29-1, the J gene TRBJ2-7; 8 bases agree with TRBD1. The CDR3 runs to 14 residues. J gave up 2 bases and V 6 bases, and 9 bases lay outside the gene matches. Germline V lookup: CDR1 SQVTM, CDR2 ANQGSEA. The CDR3 region has the DNA TGCAGCGTCTTCACACCGGACAGGGCCTACGAGCAGTACTTC. This encodes CSVFTPDRAYEQYF.

The rearrangement links TRBV30 to TRBJ1-2; D call uncertain. Between the trimmed V and J ends, which lost 5 bases and 7 bases, there was a span of 17 bases. Germline CDR1 and CDR2: GTSNPN and SVGIG (reference sequence). This CDR3 spans 13 amino acids. The CDR3 coding sequence is TGTGCCTGGGTAGGACCAGGTTTTGGTGGCTACACCTTC. Protein sequence: CAWVGPGFGGYTF.

The CDR3 bases are TGTGCCAGCAGCTTTCCTTGGACAGACACAGATACGCAGTATTTT. Translation: CASSFPWTDTDTQYF. The chain has TRBV7-2 and TRBJ2-3, with TRBD1 as a possible D gene (6 bases). The CDR3 extends over 15 amino acids. Trimming removed 3 bases at V and 2 bases at J, with 12 bases between. Germline V gene sequence: CDR1 SGHTA, CDR2 FQGNSA.

CDR3 protein: CASSLGAGHSPLHF. The CDR3 nucleotides are TGTGCCAGCAGTTTAGGGGCAGGACATTCACCCCTCCACTTT. The chain uses TRBV27 and TRBJ1-6; possibly TRBD1 for D (5 bases). The V and J ends lost 2 bases and 8 bases respectively, with 10 bases between them. CDR1 and CDR2 (germline): MNHEY, SMNVEV (reference sequence). The CDR3 sequence is 14 residues long.

In this sample, this clone turned up a few times. The gene calls are TRBV29-1 and TRBJ1-5, with D possibly being TRBD1 (5 bases). Trimming took 6 bases from V and 4 from J, leaving 13 bases between them. Germline V gives CDR1 SQVTM, CDR2 ANQGSEA. The CDR3 loop spans 13 amino acids. This CDR3 is CSVGDDANQPQHF. Here the CDR3 DNA reads TGCAGCGTGGGGGATGACGCGAATCAGCCCCAGCATTTT.

The V call is TRBV29-1, the J call TRBJ2-3; 7 nucleotides agree with TRBD2. The CDR3 totals 17 residues. Trimming at V came to 3 bases and at J to 3 bases, leaving 15 bases not matched to a gene. Germline V lookup: CDR1 SQVTM, CDR2 ANQGSEA. CDR3 sequence reads: CSVDGGGLTLVTDTQYF. The CDR3 DNA reads TGCAGCGTTGACGGCGGGGGACTTACCCTTGTAACAGATACGCAGTATTTT.

The table lists this clone with a few counts. V usage is TRBV5-4 and J usage is TRBJ2-5, with D tentatively TRBD2 (6 bases). The germline V gene encodes CDR1 SGHNT and CDR2 YYREEE (reference sequence). With 2 bases removed from V and 3 bases from J, the gap between germline ends came to 8 bases. The CDR3 extends over 13 amino acids. CDR3 residues: CASSLGGEETQYF. The CDR3 nucleotides read TGTGCCAGCAGCTTAGGCGGGGAAGAGACCCAGTACTTC.

The chain combines TRBV14 with TRBJ1-2; D is perhaps TRBD1 (6 bases). CDR1 and CDR2 (germline): SGHDN, FVKESK. Trimming removed 1 base at V and 8 bases at J, with 14 bases between. This CDR3 is built from 14 residues. The CDR3 here is CASSQVQGMWGYTF. CDR3 nucleotide sequence: TGTGCCAGCAGCCAAGTACAGGGCATGTGGGGCTACACCTTC. Complete variable domain (other parts from reference TRBV14 and TRBJ1-2): EAGVTQFPSHSVIEKGQTVTLRCDPISGHDNLYWYRRVMGKEIKFLLHFVKESKQDESGMPNNRFLAERTGGTYSTLKVQPAELEDSGVYFCASSQVQGMWGYTFGSGTRLTVV.

The gene calls are TRBV29-1 and TRBJ1-2; tentatively, D is TRBD1 (6 bases). The CDR3 extends over 12 amino acids. V was cut by 8 bases and J by 2 bases, with 12 bases left in between. From germline, CDR1 is SQVTM and CDR2 ANQGSEA. CDR3 DNA: TGCAGCTGTACACAGGGAAACTATGGCTACACCTTC. It codes for CSCTQGNYGYTF.

The rearrangement links TRBV11-2 to TRBJ2-2; the D gene is possibly TRBD2 (5 bases). Trimming left V 5 bases short and J 6 bases short, with 13 bases between. Looked up from germline, CDR1 is SGHAT and CDR2 is FQNNGV. The CDR3 has 14 residues. CDR3 residues: CASSPMAGAGELFF. The CDR3 nucleotides read TGTGCCAGCAGCCCCATGGCCGGGGCCGGGGAGCTGTTTTTT. Combining the CDR3 with reference TRBV11-2 and TRBJ2-2 gives the whole variable domain EAGVAQSPRYKIIEKRQSVAFWCNPISGHATLYWYQQILGQGPKLLIQFQNNGVVDDSQLPKDRFSAERLKGVDSTLKIQPAKLEDSAVYLCASSPMAGAGELFFGEGSRLTVL.

In nucleotides, the CDR3 is TGCGCCAGCAGCCCCTACCTTGGGGGAGAAAAACTGTTTTTT. It encodes CASSPYLGGEKLFF. The chain employs TRBV4-1 and TRBJ1-4; possible D gene TRBD1, 5 bases. Per the germline V gene, CDR1 is MGHRA and CDR2 is YSYEKL. The CDR3 length is 14 residues. The V gene lost 4 bases and the J gene lost 8 bases, with 14 bases spanning the gap.

The V gene is TRBV4-1, the J gene TRBJ2-3; TRBD2 matches at 8 bases. This CDR3 contains 14 residues. J gave up 1 base and V 8 bases, and 5 bases lay outside the gene matches. CDR1 MGHRA and CDR2 YSYEKL come from the germline V gene. The CDR3 region has the DNA TGCGCCAGCGCGATGCGGGGGGGCACAGATACGCAGTATTTT. Translated, it gives CASAMRGGTDTQYF.

This clone showed up just a few times. CDR3 protein: CATKDSLNTEAFF. CDR3 in DNA: TGTGCCACAAAGGACAGCCTGAACACTGAAGCTTTCTTT. V is TRBV7-9 and J is TRBJ1-1; possibly TRBD1 for D (6 bases). V was pared by 10 bases and J by 0 bases, with 12 bases between. Germline values: CDR1 SEHNR, CDR2 FQNEAQ (reference sequence). CDR3 length: 13 residues.

The V gene is TRBV7-9, the J gene TRBJ2-3; TRBD2 agrees at 11 bases. J gave up 5 bases and V 5 bases, and 12 bases lay outside the gene matches. Germline lookup yields CDR1 SEHNR and CDR2 FQNEAQ (reference sequence). The CDR3 is 17 amino acids. DNA of the CDR3: TGTGCCAGCAGCCATCGTCCTAGCGGGGGGCGGGGAGATACGCAGTATTTT. The encoded protein is CASSHRPSGGRGDTQYF.

This clone has only one observation. The chain is built from TRBV6-5 and TRBJ2-7; D is unresolved. Germline V gene sequence: CDR1 MNHEY, CDR2 SVGAGI. Deletions cut 2 bases from V and 2 bases from J, with 10 bases between. The CDR3 runs to 14 residues. CDR3 DNA sequence: TGTGCCAGCAGTTACGAAACGAGCCCCTACGAGCAGTACTTC. Protein: CASSYETSPYEQYF.

The V and J genes are TRBV6-5 and TRBJ2-2; D uncertain. V gave up 0 bases and J gave up 0 bases, with 8 bases separating them. The CDR3 covers 16 residues. The germline CDR1 and CDR2 sequences are MNHEY and SVGAGI. The CDR3 DNA is TGTGCCAGCAGTTACTCAATAGACTCGAACACCGGGGAGCTGTTTTTT. As protein: CASSYSIDSNTGELFF.

The J gene is TRBJ1-5, the V gene TRBV27; TRBD1 might be the D (6 bases). The CDR3 extends over 14 amino acids. The germline V and J ends were trimmed by 6 bases and 4 bases, with 13 bases remaining between them. Per germline, CDR1 MNHEY and CDR2 SMNVEV (reference sequence). The DNA of the CDR3 is TGTGCCAGCAGCCCTGGACAGAAAAATCAGCCCCAGCATTTT. Its protein is CASSPGQKNQPQHF.

V is TRBV7-6 and J is TRBJ1-2, with D possibly being TRBD1 (5 bases). The germline V and J ends were trimmed by 2 bases and 4 bases, with 11 bases remaining between them. The CDR3 is 14 residues long. Germline V gene data show CDR1 as SGHVS and CDR2 as FNYEAQ. The CDR3 coding sequence is TGTGCCAGCAGCTTATCAGAGGGGACCTATGGCTACACCTTC. Translating gives CASSLSEGTYGYTF.

The V and J genes are TRBV27 and TRBJ2-1; TRBD2 matches at 7 bases. Unmatched junction bases numbered 5, after V lost 5 bases and J lost 7 bases. Germline V gives CDR1 MNHEY, CDR2 SMNVEV (reference sequence). The CDR3 has 13 residues. Here the CDR3 reads CASSPPGGNEQFF. The CDR3 nucleotides are TGTGCCAGCAGTCCGCCCGGGGGGAATGAGCAGTTCTTC.

In this sample, this clone turned up a few times. The chain combines TRBV5-1 with TRBJ1-2; D call uncertain. Trimming took off 3 bases at V and 6 bases at J, with 12 bases between the two ends. The germline V gene has CDR1 SGHRS and CDR2 YFSETQ. The CDR3 spans 13 residues. The CDR3 protein is CASSSGIQNGYTF. DNA of the CDR3: TGCGCCAGCAGCTCCGGGATTCAGAATGGCTACACCTTC.

This clone was detected a few times. The chain couples TRBV29-1 to TRBJ2-5; TRBD1 agrees at 8 bases. The V gene end was trimmed by 1 base and the J gene end by 3 bases; junction bases not matched to a gene: 7. CDR3 length: 15 amino acids. CDR1 and CDR2 from the germline V gene are SQVTM and ANQGSEA. In nucleotides, the CDR3 is TGCAGCGTTGAAGCGGGCAGGGGGCTGGAAGAGACCCAGTACTTC. Amino acids: CSVEAGRGLEETQYF. The entire variable domain, with the rest obtained from reference TRBV29-1 and TRBJ2-5, is as follows: SAVISQKPSRDICQRGTSLTIQCQVDSQVTMMFWYRQQPGQSLTLIATANQGSEATYESGFVIDKFPISRPNLTFSTLTVSNMSPEDSSIYLCSVEAGRGLEETQYFGPGTRLLVL.